Following are 2 T cell receptor beta chains from one sample sequenced in a study of blood T cell repertoires in COVID-19. Clones were sequenced by immunoSEQ multiplex PCR, and TCRdb holds only the in-frame ones, with some missing. The sample lists more than 250,000 clones; around 88% were seen once. The specimen was peripheral blood. The receptors shown here come from a woman in her 30s who had recovered from COVID-19.

This clone has only one observation. V usage is TRBV6-4 and J usage is TRBJ1-1; no firm D call. Germline V CDR1 and CDR2: MRHNA, SNTAGT. This CDR3 is built from 14 residues. Trimming stripped 6 bases from V and 1 base from J, with 12 bases between. The CDR3 loop is CASSPSPGNTEAFF. The CDR3 DNA reads as TGTGCCAGCAGCCCGTCTCCGGGGAACACTGAAGCTTTCTTT.

The chain links TRBV5-6 to TRBJ1-2; D gene unclear. Trimming removed 3 bases from V and 4 bases from J, with 7 bases in between. Germline V gene sequence: CDR1 SGHDT, CDR2 YYEEEE. The CDR3 spans 12 residues. This CDR3 reads CASSSLRYGYTF. CDR3 nucleotide sequence: TGTGCCAGCAGCTCCCTTCGCTATGGCTACACCTTC.